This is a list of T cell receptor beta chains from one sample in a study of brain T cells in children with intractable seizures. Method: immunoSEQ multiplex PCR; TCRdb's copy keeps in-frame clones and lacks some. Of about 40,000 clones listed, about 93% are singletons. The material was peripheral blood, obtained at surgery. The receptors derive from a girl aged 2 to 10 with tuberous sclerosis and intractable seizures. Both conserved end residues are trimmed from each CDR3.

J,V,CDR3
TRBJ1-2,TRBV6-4,ASSDGDVNGYT
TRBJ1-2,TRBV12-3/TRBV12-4,ASRGTGYGYT
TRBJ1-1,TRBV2,ASSGGNTRDRNTEAF
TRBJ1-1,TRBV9,ASSVDRGSTEAF
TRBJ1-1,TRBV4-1,ASSQTGIRDRAHEAF
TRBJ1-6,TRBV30,AWRGTGHSPLH
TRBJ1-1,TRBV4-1,ASRRDTEAF
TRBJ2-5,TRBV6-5,ASRGGGGHQETQY
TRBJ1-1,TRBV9,ASSVGVQGAQNTEAF
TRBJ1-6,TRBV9,ASSVSPRPGPLH
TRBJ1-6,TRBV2,ASSELNSFSPLH
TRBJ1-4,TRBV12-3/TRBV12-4,ASSPTNEKLF
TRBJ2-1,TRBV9,ASSLSQAGRGEQF
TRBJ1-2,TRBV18,ASSPSRDHGYT
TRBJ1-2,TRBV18,ASSPPGRGGYT
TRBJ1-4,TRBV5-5,ASSSASGSNEKLF
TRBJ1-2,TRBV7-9,ASSLGRTEIIYGYT
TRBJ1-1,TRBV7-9,ASSASVLMNTEAF
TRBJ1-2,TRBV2,APNAGSVYGYT
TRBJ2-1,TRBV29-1,SVEDTGFHEQF